This T cell receptor (beta chain) is drawn from a study of graft-versus-host responses after intestinal transplantation. Study context: Every recipient had anti-thymocyte globulin induction and about three years of tacrolimus plus steroids. Whole-study results and caveats: Recipient marrow contained GvH clones, some of which appeared first in ileum or blood. Allografts of one patient group, those with graft-donor T cell macrochimerism, had high graft-versus-host to host-versus-graft clonal ratios.

CDR1 is KGHSH, CDR2 LQKENI, per germline. Trimming took 6 bases from V and 0 from J; bases not matched to a gene: 13. The CDR3 totals 18 residues. To note about this clone: Its target is not known.

TCRdb's copy holds only in-frame clones and misses some; the assay was immunoSEQ multiplex PCR. The sample carries approximately 110,000 clones, around 90% recorded once. The sequence was collected from a human donor who was the organ donor for an intestinal transplant. The chain recombines TRBV18 with TRBJ2-1; 8 bases are shared with TRBD2. Source: unstimulated CD4+ T cells sorted from spleen or lymph node cells, taken before transplant. This chain's CDR3 is CASSLTPLSGSSYNEQFF. For the CDR3, the DNA is TGTGCCAGCTCCCTCACCCCATTGAGCGGGAGCTCCTACAATGAGCAGTTCTTC. Filled out from reference TRBV18 and TRBJ2-1, the complete variable domain reads NAGVMQNPRHLVRRRGQEARLRCSPMKGHSHVYWYRQLPEEGLKFMVYLQKENIIDESGMPKERFSAEFPKEGPSILRIQQVVRGDSAAYFCASSLTPLSGSSYNEQFFGPGTRLTVL.